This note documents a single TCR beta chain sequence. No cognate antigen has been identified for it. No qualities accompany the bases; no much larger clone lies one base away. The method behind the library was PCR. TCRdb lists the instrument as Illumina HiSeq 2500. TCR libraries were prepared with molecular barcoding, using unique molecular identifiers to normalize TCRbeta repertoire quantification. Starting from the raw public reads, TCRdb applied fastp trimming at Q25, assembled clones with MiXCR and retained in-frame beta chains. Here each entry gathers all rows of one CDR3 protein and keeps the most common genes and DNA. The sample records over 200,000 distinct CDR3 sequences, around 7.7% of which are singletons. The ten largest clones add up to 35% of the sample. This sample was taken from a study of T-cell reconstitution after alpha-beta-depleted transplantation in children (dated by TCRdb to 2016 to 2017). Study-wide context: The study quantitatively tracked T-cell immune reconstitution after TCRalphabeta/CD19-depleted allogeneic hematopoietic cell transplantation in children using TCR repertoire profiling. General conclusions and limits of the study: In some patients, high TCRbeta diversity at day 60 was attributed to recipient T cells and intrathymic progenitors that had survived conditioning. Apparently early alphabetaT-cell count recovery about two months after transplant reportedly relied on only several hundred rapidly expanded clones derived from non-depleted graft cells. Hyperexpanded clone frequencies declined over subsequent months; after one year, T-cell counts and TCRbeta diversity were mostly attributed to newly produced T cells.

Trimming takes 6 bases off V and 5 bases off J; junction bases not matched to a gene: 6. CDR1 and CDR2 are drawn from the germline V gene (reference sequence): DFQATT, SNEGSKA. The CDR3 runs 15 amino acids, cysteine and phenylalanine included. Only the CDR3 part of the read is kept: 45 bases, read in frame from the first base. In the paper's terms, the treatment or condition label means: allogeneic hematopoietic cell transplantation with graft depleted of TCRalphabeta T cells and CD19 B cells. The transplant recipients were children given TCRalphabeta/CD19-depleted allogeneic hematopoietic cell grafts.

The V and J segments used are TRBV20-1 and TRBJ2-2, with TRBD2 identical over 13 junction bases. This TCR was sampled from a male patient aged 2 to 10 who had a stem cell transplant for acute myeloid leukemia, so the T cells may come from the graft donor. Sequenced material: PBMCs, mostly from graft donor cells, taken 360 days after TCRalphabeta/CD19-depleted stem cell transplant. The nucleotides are TGCAGTGCCACAGGGGGACTAGCGGGAACCGGGGAGCTGTTTTTT. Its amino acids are CSATGGLAGTGELFF.